This T cell receptor beta chain was profiled in a study of cytomegalovirus exposure and HLA in healthy donors. Overall study findings and caveats: The only immune exposure information that was available was CMV serostatus.

The PCR ran on 60 Vbeta and 13 Jbeta primers. Generated by immunoSEQ multiplex PCR, the TCRdb table keeps only in-frame clones and is missing some. In the table there are 150,000 to 200,000 clones, around 79% of which are singletons. The length of the CDR3 is 19 residues. V dropped 5 bases and J dropped 2; count of bases not matched to a gene: 17. The germline V gene has CDR1 SGHVS and CDR2 FQNEAQ. As regards this clone: Its antigen remains unidentified.

The sequence derives from a woman aged 50 to 60 in good health and CMV-seropositive. Input material: PBMCs. The gene calls are TRBV7-8 and TRBJ2-1, with 8 bases matching TRBD2. CDR3 sequence: CASSPLIGLAGGTYNEQFF. The CDR3 DNA reads as TGTGCCAGCAGCCCCCTTATCGGCCTCGCGGGGGGCACCTACAATGAGCAGTTCTTC.